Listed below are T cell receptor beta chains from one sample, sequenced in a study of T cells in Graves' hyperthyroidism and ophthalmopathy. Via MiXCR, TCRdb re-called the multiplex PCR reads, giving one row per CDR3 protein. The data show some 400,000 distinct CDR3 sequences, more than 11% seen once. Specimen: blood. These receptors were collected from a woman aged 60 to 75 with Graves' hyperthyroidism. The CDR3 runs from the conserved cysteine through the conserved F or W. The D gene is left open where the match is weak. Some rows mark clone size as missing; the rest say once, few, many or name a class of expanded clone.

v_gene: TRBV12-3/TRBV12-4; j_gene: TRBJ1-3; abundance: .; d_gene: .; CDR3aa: CAGSLQDISGNTIYF; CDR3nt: TGTGCCGGCAGTTTGCAGGATATCTCTGGAAACACCATATATTTT
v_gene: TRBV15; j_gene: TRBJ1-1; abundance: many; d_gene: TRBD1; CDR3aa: CATSLGTAGTEAFF; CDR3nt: TGTGCCACCAGCCTCGGGACAGCGGGAACTGAAGCTTTCTTT
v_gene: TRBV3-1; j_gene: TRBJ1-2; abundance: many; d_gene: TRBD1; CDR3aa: CASSQGDRPLYGYTF; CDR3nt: TGTGCCAGCAGCCAAGGGGACAGACCACTCTATGGCTACACCTTC
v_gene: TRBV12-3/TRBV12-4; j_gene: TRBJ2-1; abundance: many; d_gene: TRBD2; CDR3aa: CASSFWTSGDTYNEQFF; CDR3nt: TGTGCCAGCAGTTTCTGGACTAGCGGGGATACCTACAATGAGCAGTTCTTC
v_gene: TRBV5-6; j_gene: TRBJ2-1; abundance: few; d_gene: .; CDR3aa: CASSLPTSAQFF; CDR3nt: TGTGCCAGCAGCTTGCCTACTAGTGCGCAGTTCTTC
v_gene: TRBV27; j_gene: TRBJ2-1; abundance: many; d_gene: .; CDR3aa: CASSPRRAAYNEQFF; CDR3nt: TGTGCCAGCAGTCCAAGGAGGGCCGCCTACAATGAGCAGTTCTTC
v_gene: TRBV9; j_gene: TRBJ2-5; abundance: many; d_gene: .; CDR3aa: CASSATTYGETQYF; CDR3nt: TGTGCCAGCAGCGCAACCACCTACGGTGAGACCCAGTACTTC
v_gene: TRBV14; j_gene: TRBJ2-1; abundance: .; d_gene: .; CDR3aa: CASSLLGPSTNEQFF; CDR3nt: TGTGCCAGCAGCCTCTTAGGGCCTTCGACAAATGAGCAGTTCTTC
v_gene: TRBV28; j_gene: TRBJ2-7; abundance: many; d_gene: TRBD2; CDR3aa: CASRETSSNYEQYF; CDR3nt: TGTGCCAGCAGGGAGACTAGCTCCAACTACGAGCAGTACTTC
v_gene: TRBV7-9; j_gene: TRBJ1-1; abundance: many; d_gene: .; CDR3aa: CASSLGGRRTEAFF; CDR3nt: TGTGCCAGCAGCTTAGGAGGGAGACGGACTGAAGCTTTCTTT
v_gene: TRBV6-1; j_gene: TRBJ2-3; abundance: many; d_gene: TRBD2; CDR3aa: CASSGIAGGPDTQYF; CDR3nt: TGTGCCAGCAGTGGGATAGCGGGAGGGCCAGATACGCAGTATTTT
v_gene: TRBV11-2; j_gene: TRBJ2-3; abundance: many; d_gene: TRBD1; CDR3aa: CASTKRQGSFADTQYF; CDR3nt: TGTGCCAGCACCAAACGACAGGGGAGTTTCGCAGATACGCAGTATTTT
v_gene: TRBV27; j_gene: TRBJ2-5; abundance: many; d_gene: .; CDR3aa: CASSLSPTGSETQYF; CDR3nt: TGTGCCAGCAGTTTATCGCCGACGGGGTCAGAGACCCAGTACTTC
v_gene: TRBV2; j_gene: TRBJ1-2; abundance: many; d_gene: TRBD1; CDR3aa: CASSESTGARGYTF; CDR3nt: TGTGCCAGCAGTGAAAGTACAGGGGCTCGTGGCTACACCTTC
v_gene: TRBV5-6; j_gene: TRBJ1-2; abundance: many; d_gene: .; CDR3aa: CASSLSGNYGYTF; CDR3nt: TGTGCCAGCAGCTTGTCAGGGAACTATGGCTACACCTTC
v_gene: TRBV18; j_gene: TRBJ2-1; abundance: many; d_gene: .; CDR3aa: CASSPPGSLSYNEQFF; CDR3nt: TGTGCCAGCTCACCACCTGGGTCCCTCTCCTACAATGAGCAGTTCTTC
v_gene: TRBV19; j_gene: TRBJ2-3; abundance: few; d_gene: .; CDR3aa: CASRKQEADTQYF; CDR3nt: TGTGCCAGTAGGAAGCAGGAGGCAGATACGCAGTATTTT
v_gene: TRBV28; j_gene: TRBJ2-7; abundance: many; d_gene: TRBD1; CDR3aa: CASSLGDRLPYEQYF; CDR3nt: TGTGCCAGCAGTTTAGGGGACAGACTACCCTACGAGCAGTACTTC
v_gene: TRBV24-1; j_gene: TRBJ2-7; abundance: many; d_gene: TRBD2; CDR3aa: CATSDPGTSNHEQYF; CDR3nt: TGTGCCACCAGTGATCCCGGGACTAGCAATCACGAGCAGTACTTC
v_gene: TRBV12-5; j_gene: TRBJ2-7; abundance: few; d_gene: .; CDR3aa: CASGLPPPDRNYEQYF; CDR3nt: TGTGCTAGTGGTTTGCCCCCCCCAGACAGGAACTACGAGCAGTACTTC
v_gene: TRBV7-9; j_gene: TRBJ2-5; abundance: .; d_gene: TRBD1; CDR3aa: CASSLMGQGQETQYF; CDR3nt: TGTGCCAGCAGCCTTATGGGACAGGGGCAAGAGACCCAGTACTTC
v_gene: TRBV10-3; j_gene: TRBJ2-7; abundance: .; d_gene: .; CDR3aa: CASSRGSYEQYF; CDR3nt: TGTGCCAGCAGCCGGGGAAGTTACGAGCAGTACTTC
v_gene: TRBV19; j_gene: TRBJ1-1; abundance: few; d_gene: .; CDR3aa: CASSGTTGALTEAFF; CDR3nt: TGTGCCAGTAGTGGGACAACGGGAGCACTGACTGAAGCTTTCTTT
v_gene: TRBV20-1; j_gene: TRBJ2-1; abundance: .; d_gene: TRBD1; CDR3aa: CSAVEGRQGNEQFF; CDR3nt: TGCAGTGCTGTAGAGGGGAGACAGGGCAATGAGCAGTTCTTC
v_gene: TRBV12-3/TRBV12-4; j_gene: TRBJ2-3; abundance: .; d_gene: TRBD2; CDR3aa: CASSHRGLAARNTDTQYF; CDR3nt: TGTGCCAGCAGTCACCGGGGACTAGCGGCTAGAAACACAGATACGCAGTATTTT
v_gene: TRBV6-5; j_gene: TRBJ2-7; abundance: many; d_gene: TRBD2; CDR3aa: CASSYGLAGPYEQYF; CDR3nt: TGTGCCAGCAGTTACGGACTAGCGGGACCGTACGAGCAGTACTTC
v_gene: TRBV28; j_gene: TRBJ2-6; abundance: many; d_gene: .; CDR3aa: CASIPHSGAGANVLTF; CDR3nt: TGTGCCAGCATCCCACACAGTGGGGCTGGGGCCAACGTCCTGACTTTC
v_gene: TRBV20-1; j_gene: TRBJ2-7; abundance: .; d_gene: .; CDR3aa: CSARSGRGYEQYF; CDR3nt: TGCAGTGCTAGGTCCGGCAGGGGCTACGAGCAGTACTTC
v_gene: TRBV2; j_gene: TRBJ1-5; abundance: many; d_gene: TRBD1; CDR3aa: CASRNGQGNSNQPQHF; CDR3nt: TGTGCCAGCAGAAACGGACAGGGCAATAGCAATCAGCCCCAGCATTTT
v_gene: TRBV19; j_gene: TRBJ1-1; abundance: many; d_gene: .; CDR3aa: CASSMGSMNTEAFF; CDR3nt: TGTGCCAGTAGTATGGGCAGCATGAACACTGAAGCTTTCTTT
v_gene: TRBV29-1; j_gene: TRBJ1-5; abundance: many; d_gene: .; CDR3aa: CSVTDSTASNQPQHF; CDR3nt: TGCAGCGTGACTGACTCGACAGCCAGCAATCAGCCCCAGCATTTT
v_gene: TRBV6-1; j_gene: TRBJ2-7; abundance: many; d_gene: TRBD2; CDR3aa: CASSYLPGLAGGPKSYEQYF; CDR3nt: TGTGCCAGCAGTTATCTACCGGGACTAGCGGGAGGGCCGAAATCCTACGAGCAGTACTTC
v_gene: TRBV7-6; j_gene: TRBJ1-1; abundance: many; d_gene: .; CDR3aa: CASTLEGGNMNTEAFF; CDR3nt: TGTGCCAGCACCCTTGAGGGGGGGAACATGAACACTGAAGCTTTCTTT
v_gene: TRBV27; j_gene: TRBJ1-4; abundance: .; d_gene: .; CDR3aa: CASSLRARDEKLFF; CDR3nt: TGTGCCAGCAGTTTAAGGGCCCGGGATGAAAAACTGTTTTTT
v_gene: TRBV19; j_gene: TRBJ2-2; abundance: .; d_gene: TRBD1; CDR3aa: CASSVPGTGVTGELFF; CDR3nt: TGTGCCAGTAGTGTCCCCGGGACAGGGGTCACCGGGGAGCTGTTTTTT
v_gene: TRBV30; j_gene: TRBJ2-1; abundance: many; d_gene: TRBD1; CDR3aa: CAWKRTGGNEQFF; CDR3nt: TGTGCCTGGAAACGTACAGGGGGCAATGAGCAGTTCTTC
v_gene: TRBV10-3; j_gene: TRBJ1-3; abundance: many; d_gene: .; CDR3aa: CAIRLTGASGNTIYF; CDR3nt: TGTGCCATCAGATTGACAGGAGCCTCTGGAAACACCATATATTTT
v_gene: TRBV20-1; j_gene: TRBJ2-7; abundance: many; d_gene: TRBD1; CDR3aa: CSARVQGVSYEQYF; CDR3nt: TGCAGTGCTAGAGTGCAGGGGGTATCCTACGAGCAGTACTTC
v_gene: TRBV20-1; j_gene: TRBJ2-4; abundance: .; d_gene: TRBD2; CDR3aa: CSAGGGRAEAKNIQYF; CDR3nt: TGCAGTGCGGGGGGCGGGAGGGCCGAAGCCAAAAACATTCAGTACTTC
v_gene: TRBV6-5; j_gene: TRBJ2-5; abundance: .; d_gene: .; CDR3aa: CASSILSIETQYF; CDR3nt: TGTGCCAGCAGTATACTATCCATAGAGACCCAGTACTTC
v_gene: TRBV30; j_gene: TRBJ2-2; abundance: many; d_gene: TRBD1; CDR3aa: CAWDGQGLVGELFF; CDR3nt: TGTGCCTGGGATGGACAGGGCTTGGTCGGGGAGCTGTTTTTT
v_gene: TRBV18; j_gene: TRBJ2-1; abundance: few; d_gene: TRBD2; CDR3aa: CASSPPSGTSGSSYNEQFF; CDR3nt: TGTGCCAGCTCACCACCTTCCGGGACTAGCGGGAGCTCCTACAATGAGCAGTTCTTC
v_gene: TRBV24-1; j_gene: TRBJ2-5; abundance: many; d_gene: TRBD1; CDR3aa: CATSGNRGSGVQYF; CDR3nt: TGTGCCACCAGTGGGAACAGGGGGTCAGGGGTCCAGTACTTC
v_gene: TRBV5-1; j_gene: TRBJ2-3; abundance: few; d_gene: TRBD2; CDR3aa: CASSSSLLATSTDTQYF; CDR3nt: TGCGCCAGCAGCTCCTCCTTACTAGCGACTAGCACAGATACGCAGTATTTT
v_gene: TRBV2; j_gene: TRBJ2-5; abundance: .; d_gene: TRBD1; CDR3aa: CASSEALTGDGGETQYF; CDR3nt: TGTGCCAGCAGTGAAGCGCTTACAGGGGACGGTGGGGAGACCCAGTACTTC
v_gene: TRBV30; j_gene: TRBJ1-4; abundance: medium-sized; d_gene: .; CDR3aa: CAWSGAPTNEKLFF; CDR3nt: TGTGCCTGGAGTGGGGCACCAACTAATGAAAAACTGTTTTTT
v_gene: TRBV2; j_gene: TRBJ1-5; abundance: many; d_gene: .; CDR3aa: CASSDGNQPQHF; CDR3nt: TGTGCCAGCAGTGACGGAAATCAGCCCCAGCATTTT
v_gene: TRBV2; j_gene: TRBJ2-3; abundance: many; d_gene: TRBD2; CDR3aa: CASSAGGSTDTQYF; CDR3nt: TGTGCCAGCAGTGCGGGAGGTAGCACAGATACGCAGTATTTT
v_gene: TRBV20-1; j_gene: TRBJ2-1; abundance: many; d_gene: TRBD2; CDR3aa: CSAISGRNYNEQFF; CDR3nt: TGCAGTGCCATTAGCGGGAGGAATTACAATGAGCAGTTCTTC
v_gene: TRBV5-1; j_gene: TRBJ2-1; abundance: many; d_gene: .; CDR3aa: CASSSGVGEQFF; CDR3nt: TGCGCCAGCAGCTCCGGGGTCGGTGAGCAGTTCTTC
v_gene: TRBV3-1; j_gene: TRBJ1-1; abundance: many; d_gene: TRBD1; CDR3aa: CASSRQGARGTEAFF; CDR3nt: TGTGCCAGCTCCCGACAGGGGGCGAGAGGGACTGAAGCTTTCTTT
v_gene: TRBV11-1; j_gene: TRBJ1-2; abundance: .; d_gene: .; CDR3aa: CASSSDSSMTDYTF; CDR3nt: TGTGCCAGCAGCTCGGACTCTTCTATGACAGACTACACCTTC
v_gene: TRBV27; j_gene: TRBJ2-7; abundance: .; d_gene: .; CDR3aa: CASTPWGAQGEQYF; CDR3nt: TGTGCCAGCACCCCGTGGGGGGCCCAGGGCGAGCAGTACTTC